Each of the 10 T cell receptor beta chains below was sequenced from the same sample in a study of T cell responses to AZD1222 COVID-19 vaccine. Sequenced by immunoSEQ multiplex PCR; TCRdb stores in-frame clones only, minus some. Here the sample spans more than 85,000 clones, around 90% being singletons. Specimen: peripheral blood, collected 28 days after the second AZD1222 dose. The origin of the receptors is an adult who received the AZD1222 COVID-19 vaccine.

This clone was counted between two and nine times. The J gene is TRBJ1-5, the V gene TRBV4-1, with 11 nucleotides matching TRBD1. With 3 bases clipped from V and 6 bases from J, the junction kept 7 bases outside the gene matches. Germline CDR1 reads MGHRA; CDR2 reads YSYEKL. The CDR3 length is 16 residues. The CDR3 DNA reads TGCGCCAGCAGCCACCAGGACAGGGGGCGAGGTCAGCCCCAGCATTTT. Encoded protein: CASSHQDRGRGQPQHF.

The rearrangement uses TRBV10-3 and TRBJ2-1; no reliable D call. The CDR3 consists of 14 residues. Trimming removed 0 bases from V and 6 bases from J, with 9 bases in between. CDR1 is ENHRY and CDR2 is SYGVKD in the germline V gene. CDR3 loop: CAISESSGGNEQFF. CDR3 DNA sequence: TGTGCCATCAGTGAGTCGTCAGGTGGCAATGAGCAGTTCTTC.

This sequence joins TRBV19 and TRBJ2-2, with TRBD2 identical over 9 bases. The V and J ends lost 5 bases and 9 bases, in that order; junction bases with no gene match: 7. Germline CDR1 reads LNHDA; CDR2 reads SQIVND (reference sequence). The CDR3 consists of 14 residues. The CDR3 DNA is TGTGCCAGTAGTTCGCGCGGGGGGGCCCGGGAGCTGTTTTTT. It encodes CASSSRGGARELFF.

This chain joins TRBV5-6 and TRBJ2-5; 9 bases line up with TRBD2. CDR1 and CDR2 from the germline V gene are SGHDT and YYEEEE. This CDR3 is built from 15 residues. Trimming at V came to 1 base and at J to 9 bases, leaving 10 bases not matched to a gene. The CDR3 is CASSLISGGPTPQYF. In DNA, the CDR3 is TGTGCCAGCAGCTTGATCAGCGGGGGGCCCACCCCCCAGTACTTC.

The chain carries TRBV6-5 and TRBJ2-3, with D perhaps being TRBD1 or TRBD2 (6 bases each). Germline V gene data show CDR1 as MNHEY and CDR2 as SVGAGI. The CDR3 extends over 14 amino acids. V was shortened by 5 bases and J by 3 bases, with 12 bases between the two germline ends. The CDR3 protein is CASSNQGRTDTQYF. CDR3 DNA sequence: TGTGCCAGCAGTAACCAGGGGAGGACAGATACGCAGTATTTT.

The chain recombines TRBV28 with TRBJ1-5, with D unclear. CDR3 length equals 13 residues. V lost 5 bases to trimming and J lost 9 bases, with 14 bases between them. The germline V gene has CDR1 MDHEN and CDR2 SYDVKM. CDR3 nucleotides: TGTGCCAGCAGTCTCCCCGGGGAACGGCCCCAGCATTTT. It specifies CASSLPGERPQHF.

This chain links TRBV14 with TRBJ2-3; 8 bases are shared with TRBD1. After removal of 6 bases from V and 4 bases from J, the junction contained 9 bases not matched to a gene. Germline V gene data show CDR1 as SGHDN and CDR2 as FVKESK. The CDR3 sequence is 15 residues long. This CDR3 reads CASRTTGVRPDTQYF. CDR3 nucleotides: TGTGCCAGCAGAACGACAGGGGTCAGACCAGATACGCAGTATTTT.

V usage is TRBV7-9 and J usage is TRBJ1-2; 9 positions agree with TRBD1. Per germline, CDR1 SEHNR and CDR2 FQNEAQ (reference sequence). This CDR3 contains 15 residues. J lost 4 bases, V lost 4 bases, and 7 bases had no gene match. Here the CDR3 reads CASSYGQGSSYGYTF. The CDR3 nucleotides read TGTGCCAGCAGCTACGGACAGGGGAGCAGCTATGGCTACACCTTC.

CDR3 residues: CASSSGTLLNYGYTF. The CDR3 DNA reads TGCGCCAGCAGCTCCGGGACCTTACTTAACTATGGCTACACCTTC. This chain joins TRBV5-1 and TRBJ1-2, with a tentative D call TRBD1 (5 bases). CDR3 size: 15 residues. The germline gives CDR1 SGHRS, CDR2 YFSETQ. V gave up 3 bases and J gave up 1 base, with 13 bases separating them.

This clone was seen only a few times. The chain is built from TRBV25-1 and TRBJ2-2; 9 nucleotides align to TRBD1. Germline V gives CDR1 MGHDK, CDR2 SYGVNS. The junction had 10 bases not matched to a gene; V was cut back by 6 bases and J by 5 bases. This CDR3 region has 16 residues. In nucleotides, the CDR3 is TGTGCCAGCAGCCCAGACAGGGGGGTATGGACCGGGGAGCTGTTTTTT. As protein: CASSPDRGVWTGELFF. The whole variable domain, filled in from reference TRBV25-1 and TRBJ2-2, reads EADIYQTPRYLVIGTGKKITLECSQTMGHDKMYWYQQDPGMELHLIHYSYGVNSTEKGDLSSESTVSRIRTEHFPLTLESARPSHTSQYLCASSPDRGVWTGELFFGEGSRLTVL.